This is a list of T cell receptor beta chains from one sample in a study of shared clonotypes between healthy human individuals. Profiling relied on immunoSEQ multiplex PCR, and the TCRdb table lists in-frame clones only, not all of them. Of just over 2,000,000 clones in the sample, 90% to 95% were seen once. The sequenced sample consisted of naive CD4+ T cells sorted from blood. Receptors were obtained from a man aged 18 to 35 in good health. Each CDR3 is given without its conserved first and last residue.

v_gene	j_gene	CDR3aa
TRBV28	TRBJ1-5	ASSFRGGENQPQH
TRBV6-5	TRBJ1-1	ASSYGTGDTEAF
TRBV7-9	TRBJ1-1	ASSLSRQGLSEPF
TRBV14	TRBJ1-2	ASSQDHAAAYGYT
TRBV5-4	TRBJ2-3	ASSFTGVADTQY
TRBV19	TRBJ1-2	ASRETGGDYGYT
TRBV10-3	TRBJ2-1	AISEAPGQGYPEQF
TRBV7-9	TRBJ1-2	ASSLSGAAGYT
TRBV6-5	TRBJ1-6	ASSPDRDYSPLH
TRBV18	TRBJ2-1	ASSKDRGNEQF
TRBV7-9	TRBJ2-3	ASSPTLTSTDTQY
TRBV6-6	TRBJ1-2	ASSFDRVGGYT
TRBV30	TRBJ2-7	AWGTGGYEQY
TRBV11-2	TRBJ2-1	ASSLTSGGYNEQF
TRBV30	TRBJ1-2	AWTRGGAIYYGYT
TRBV9	TRBJ2-2	ASSVALGLNTGELF
TRBV4-1	TRBJ1-2	ASSQAPTGANYGYT
TRBV5-1	TRBJ2-7	ASSLGGYEQY
TRBV28	TRBJ2-2	ASTSSYGELF
TRBV27	TRBJ2-1	ASSAYNEQF
TRBV28	TRBJ2-3	ASSQAGTSTDTQY
TRBV11-2	TRBJ1-2	ASSLVGRSPNYGYT